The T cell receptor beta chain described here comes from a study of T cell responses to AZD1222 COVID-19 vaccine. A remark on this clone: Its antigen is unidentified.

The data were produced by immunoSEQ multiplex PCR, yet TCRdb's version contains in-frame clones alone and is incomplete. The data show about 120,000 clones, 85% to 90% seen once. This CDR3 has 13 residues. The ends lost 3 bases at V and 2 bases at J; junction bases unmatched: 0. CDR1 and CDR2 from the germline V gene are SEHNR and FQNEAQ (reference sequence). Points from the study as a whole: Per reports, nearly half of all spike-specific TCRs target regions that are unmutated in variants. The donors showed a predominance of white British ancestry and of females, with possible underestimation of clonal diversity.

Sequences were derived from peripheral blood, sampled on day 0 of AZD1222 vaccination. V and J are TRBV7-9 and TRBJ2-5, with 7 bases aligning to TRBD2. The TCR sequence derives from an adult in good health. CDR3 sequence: CASSLGGQETQYF. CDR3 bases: TGTGCCAGCAGCTTGGGGGGGCAAGAGACCCAGTACTTC.